The rows below give T cell receptor beta chains drawn from one sample of a study of T cell responses to AZD1222 COVID-19 vaccine. Only in-frame clones appear in the TCRdb table, and some are missing; sequencing was by immunoSEQ multiplex PCR. The table shows fewer than 150,000 clones, with roughly nine tenths occurring only once. Sequenced material: peripheral blood, taken on day 0 of AZD1222 vaccination. The receptors shown here come from an adult in good health. The CDR3 runs from the conserved cysteine through the conserved F or W. A D gene is named only where the DNA matches it firmly.

D	length	V	J	DNA	CDR3
NA	12	TRBV2	TRBJ2-7	TGTGCCAGCAGACAGGGAATCTACGAGCAGTACTTC	CASRQGIYEQYF
NA	16	TRBV7-9	TRBJ1-2	TGTGCCAGCAGCTCGGGGAACAGTGAGATGCGCTATGGCTACACCTTC	CASSSGNSEMRYGYTF
NA	14	TRBV5-1	TRBJ1-5	TGCGCCAGCAGCCCTTCGGACACGAATCAGCCCCAGCATTTT	CASSPSDTNQPQHF
NA	15	TRBV4-1	TRBJ1-3	TGCGCCAGCAGCCAGACCGGCACGAGGAGAAACACCATATATTTT	CASSQTGTRRNTIYF
TRBD1	14	TRBV28	TRBJ2-7	TGTGCCAGCAGGACGAAAACAGGGGCCTACGAGCAGTACTTC	CASRTKTGAYEQYF
NA	11	TRBV7-2	TRBJ1-1	TGTGCCAGCAGCTCATACACTGAAGCTTTCTTT	CASSSYTEAFF
TRBD1	14	TRBV3-1/TRBV3-2	TRBJ1-2	TGTGCCAGCAGCCCCGGGACAGGCAACTATGGCTACACCTTC	CASSPGTGNYGYTF
NA	16	TRBV6-4	TRBJ2-3	TGTGCCAGCAGTGACTCGTCGCTAGCGAGCACAGATACGCAGTATTTT	CASSDSSLASTDTQYF
NA	15	TRBV7-9	TRBJ1-5	TGTGCCAGCAGCCGAGACCGGGACGGGGGTCAGCCCCAGCATTTT	CASSRDRDGGQPQHF
NA	17	TRBV24-1	TRBJ2-6	TGTGCCACCAGTGATTCGGCCAGGGAGCCTGGGGCCAACGTCCTGACTTTC	CATSDSAREPGANVLTF
TRBD1	14	TRBV2	TRBJ1-1	TGTGCCAGCAGTCGGGACAGATCATACACTGAAGCTTTCTTT	CASSRDRSYTEAFF
TRBD1	15	TRBV15	TRBJ1-1	TGTGCCACCAGCAGAGAGGGGACAGGGAACACTGAAGCTTTCTTT	CATSREGTGNTEAFF
NA	13	TRBV5-6	TRBJ1-4	TGTGCCAGCAGCTTGTCTGGCATTGAAAAACTGTTTTTT	CASSLSGIEKLFF